These 30 T cell receptor beta chains came from one sample sequenced in a study of T cell changes during pregnancy in multiple sclerosis. The method was immunoSEQ multiplex PCR; TCRdb's version includes in-frame clones alone and lacks a portion of them. This sample has about 40,000 clones, with approximately 91% found just once. The specimen comprised CD4+ T cells from peripheral blood mononuclear cells, sampled in the second trimester of pregnancy. These receptors all stem from a female donor in good health, enrolled as a control in a pregnancy study.

The chain has TRBV30 and TRBJ1-4; D unclear. V gave up 8 bases and J gave up 5 bases, with 18 bases separating them. CDR3 length: 14 residues. Germline CDR1 GTSNPN, CDR2 SVGIG (reference sequence). The CDR3 DNA sequence: TGTGCCCTGGATACGGGGTGGGTGAATGAAAAACTGTTTTTT. This encodes CALDTGWVNEKLFF.

The chain is built from TRBV27 and TRBJ1-3, with no clear D. Germline V gives CDR1 MNHEY, CDR2 SMNVEV (reference sequence). The CDR3 has 16 amino acids. Trimming cost V 0 bases and J 4 bases, with 13 bases left between them. Written as DNA, the CDR3 is TGTGCCAGCAGTTTATCAGTCCCGGAGCCCGGAAACACCATATATTTT. Encoded protein: CASSLSVPEPGNTIYF.

The chain carries TRBV7-6 and TRBJ2-7, with 9 bases aligning to TRBD1. This CDR3 is 16 amino acids long. Losses at the gene ends were 3 bases for V and 3 bases for J; bases not matched to a gene: 9. CDR1 and CDR2 from the germline V gene are SGHVS and FNYEAQ. The DNA of the CDR3 is TGTGCCAGCAGCTTCCGGGACAGGGTGTTCGGCTACGAGCAGTACTTC. This translates into CASSFRDRVFGYEQYF.

The V call is TRBV18, the J call TRBJ2-1; 10 bases align to TRBD2. Germline V gives CDR1 KGHSH, CDR2 LQKENI. With 0 bases clipped from V and 0 bases from J, the junction kept 2 bases outside the gene matches. The CDR3 extends over 17 amino acids. The CDR3 region is CASSPPSGGASYNEQFF. The CDR3 DNA sequence: TGTGCCAGCTCACCACCAAGCGGGGGGGCCTCCTACAATGAGCAGTTCTTC.

The chain links TRBV7-9 to TRBJ2-1; TRBD2 is a possible D gene (6 bases). The CDR3 consists of 17 residues. Germline-derived CDR1 and CDR2 are SEHNR and FQNEAQ (reference sequence). Trimming removed 4 bases at V and 1 base at J, with 17 bases between. CDR3 in amino acids: CASSSAGSGLSYNEQFF. Here the CDR3 DNA reads TGTGCCAGCAGCTCCGCGGGGAGCGGCCTATCCTACAATGAGCAGTTCTTC.

Written as DNA, the CDR3 is TGTGCCAGCAGCCCCGAAAGGGGAAACATTCAGTACTTC. Protein product: CASSPERGNIQYF. The gene calls are TRBV11-3 and TRBJ2-4; tentative D call: TRBD1 (5 bases). This CDR3 region has 13 residues. Trimming pared 5 bases from V and 6 bases from J, leaving 11 bases between. CDR1 SGHNT and CDR2 YENEEA come from the germline V gene.

This sequence joins TRBV27 and TRBJ2-7; D may be TRBD1 (5 bases). The V gene lost 5 bases and the J gene lost 3 bases, with 17 bases spanning the gap. The CDR3 loop spans 15 amino acids. Germline V CDR1 and CDR2: MNHEY, SMNVEV (reference sequence). The CDR3 sequence is CASSNIRRVDYEQYF. The CDR3 DNA reads as TGTGCCAGCAGTAACATTCGCAGGGTGGACTACGAGCAGTACTTC.

The chain employs TRBV11-2 and TRBJ2-5; tentative D call: TRBD2 (6 bases). Trimming left V 3 bases short and J 5 bases short, with 10 bases between. CDR1 SGHAT and CDR2 FQNNGV come from the germline V gene. The CDR3 is 13 amino acids. The CDR3 loop reads CASSFAGRETQYF. CDR3 sequence (DNA): TGTGCCAGCAGCTTCGCAGGGAGGGAGACCCAGTACTTC.

The rearrangement uses TRBV7-9 and TRBJ2-3, with 13 bases matching TRBD2. The CDR3 totals 16 residues. The germline CDR1 and CDR2 sequences are SEHNR and FQNEAQ (reference sequence). Trimming cost V 5 bases and J 5 bases; bases outside gene matches: 7. This chain's CDR3 is CASSPRGLAGEDTQYF. CDR3 coding DNA: TGTGCCAGCAGCCCCCGTGGACTAGCGGGAGAAGATACGCAGTATTTT.

This clone was counted once. The CDR3 spells CASPPDSNTGELFF. In DNA form, the CDR3 reads TGTGCCAGCCCGCCCGACAGTAACACCGGGGAGCTGTTTTTT. The chain couples TRBV21-1 to TRBJ2-2; TRBD1 was called by the table and not checked on the DNA. TRBV21-1 is noted as a pseudogene. This CDR3 spans 14 amino acids.

V and J are TRBV6-1 and TRBJ2-5, with 9 bases fitting TRBD2. Germline trimming cut 3 bases from V and 4 bases from J; bases unmatched to any gene: 9. This CDR3 contains 16 residues. The germline gives CDR1 MNHNS, CDR2 SASEGT. In DNA, the CDR3 is TGTGCCAGCAGTGATCGGGCGGGGGGGCAGGGAGAGACCCAGTACTTC. It encodes CASSDRAGGQGETQYF.

This chain joins TRBV7-2 and TRBJ2-1; 7 bases are a match to TRBD2. Losses at the gene ends were 1 base for V and 4 bases for J; bases not matched to a gene: 4. CDR3 length equals 15 residues. The germline CDR1 and CDR2 sequences are SGHTA and FQGNSA. The CDR3 sequence is CASSLGLAEYNEQFF. The CDR3 coding sequence is TGTGCCAGCAGCTTAGGTCTAGCGGAGTACAATGAGCAGTTCTTC.

The rearrangement uses TRBV21-1 and TRBJ1-1; the D segment call TRBD1 is taken from the table without a DNA check. TRBV21-1 is flagged as a pseudogene. The length of the CDR3 is 15 residues. The CDR3: CASSPGHRVHTEAFF. DNA of the CDR3: TGTGCCAGCAGTCCGGGACACAGGGTGCACACTGAAGCTTTCTTT.

The chain has TRBV10-3 and TRBJ2-3; possibly TRBD2 for D (5 bases). Germline loops: CDR1 ENHRY, CDR2 SYGVKD. With 4 bases removed from V and 0 bases from J, the gap between germline ends came to 11 bases. CDR3 length: 15 residues. Here the CDR3 reads CAISGEGSSTDTQYF. Written as DNA, the CDR3 is TGTGCCATCAGTGGCGAGGGCTCTAGCACAGATACGCAGTATTTT.

V and J are TRBV27 and TRBJ1-4; no clear D. Germline V gene sequence: CDR1 MNHEY, CDR2 SMNVEV (reference sequence). Trimming shortened V by 5 bases and J by 7 bases, and 23 bases separated the two germline ends. The CDR3 runs 17 residues. CDR3 loop: CASSPPPGLVRGEKLFF. CDR3 coding DNA: TGTGCCAGCAGTCCCCCCCCCGGTTTAGTTCGGGGTGAAAAACTGTTTTTT.

The J gene is TRBJ2-5, the V gene TRBV7-3; 9 bases agree with TRBD2. V shed 9 bases, J shed 4 bases, and the junction held 6 bases outside the gene matches. The CDR3 runs 13 residues. Germline V gene sequence: CDR1 SGHTA, CDR2 FQGTGA. Written as DNA, the CDR3 is TGTGCCAGTAGCGGGAGTCCGCGAGAGACCCAGTACTTC. It is translated as CASSGSPRETQYF.

This sequence joins TRBV27 and TRBJ2-5; 11 bases are a match to TRBD1. The V and J ends lost 6 bases and 4 bases, in that order; junction bases with no gene match: 10. CDR1 is MNHEY and CDR2 is SMNVEV in the germline V gene (reference sequence). The CDR3 runs 16 residues. The chain's CDR3 is CASRTTGTGGIETQYF. In DNA, the CDR3 is TGTGCCAGCAGAACAACCGGGACAGGGGGGATAGAGACCCAGTACTTC.

The genes are TRBV25-1 and TRBJ2-1; a possible D gene is TRBD2 (5 bases). The CDR3 is made up of 16 amino acids. Trimming stripped 2 bases from V and 9 bases from J, with 20 bases between. Germline lookup yields CDR1 MGHDK and CDR2 SYGVNS. CDR3 protein: CASSEPPGRGLVEQFF. The CDR3 DNA sequence: TGTGCCAGCAGTGAACCGCCAGGCCGCGGGCTTGTTGAGCAGTTCTTC.

This rearrangement joins TRBV19 to TRBJ1-1; perhaps TRBD1 as D (6 bases). This CDR3 has 15 amino acids. V lost 5 bases and J lost 4, with 17 bases in between. Germline values: CDR1 LNHDA, CDR2 SQIVND (reference sequence). For the CDR3, the DNA is TGTGCCAGTAGTGAGCCGAACAGGGTGGGCACTGAAGCTTTCTTT. Translated: CASSEPNRVGTEAFF.

The chain combines TRBV19 with TRBJ2-2; TRBD1 matches 7 bases. The CDR3 is 17 amino acids. V shed 6 bases, J shed 3 bases, and the junction held 13 bases outside the gene matches. Germline CDR1 reads LNHDA; CDR2 reads SQIVND (reference sequence). In DNA, the CDR3 is TGTGCCAGTAGGGACCGAGACAGGGCGGGCTACACCGGGGAGCTGTTTTTT. This sequence encodes CASRDRDRAGYTGELFF.

The chain carries TRBV7-3 and TRBJ2-1; 8 bases agree with TRBD2. V was clipped by 1 base and J by 4 bases; unmatched bases: 9. The CDR3 extends over 17 amino acids. The V gene's germline CDR1 is SGHTA and CDR2 FQGTGA. The CDR3 DNA follows: TGTGCCAGCAGCTTAATGTCGACGGGGGGGCCATACAATGAGCAGTTCTTC. It yields the protein CASSLMSTGGPYNEQFF.

The chain joins TRBV4-1 to TRBJ2-1; weak D call: TRBD1 (5 bases). The germline V gene encodes CDR1 MGHRA and CDR2 YSYEKL. V gave up 4 bases and J gave up 9 bases, with 16 bases separating them. The CDR3 sequence is 14 residues long. CDR3 in amino acids: CASSLIQGPGEQFF. The CDR3 DNA sequence: TGCGCCAGCAGCCTCATTCAGGGCCCTGGTGAGCAGTTCTTC.

The rearrangement links TRBV11-2 to TRBJ2-7; weak D call: TRBD2 (5 bases). CDR1 is SGHAT and CDR2 is FQNNGV in the germline V gene. The CDR3 sequence is 13 residues long. V was clipped by 5 bases and J by 3 bases, with 11 bases between them. In nucleotides, the CDR3 is TGTGCCAGCAGCGCTATCCGGGACTACGAGCAGTACTTC. This encodes CASSAIRDYEQYF.

The chain has TRBV10-2 and TRBJ2-3; D is unresolved. The CDR3 length is 12 residues. Trimming took 5 bases from V and 2 from J, leaving 5 bases between them. CDR1 is WSHSY and CDR2 is SAAADI in the germline V gene. CDR3 DNA: TGCGCCAGCAGTTTTAACACAGATACGCAGTATTTT. This codes for CASSFNTDTQYF.

The rearrangement uses TRBV7-2 and TRBJ2-3, with D unclear. The CDR3 sequence is 13 residues long. The ends were cut back, 1 base at V and 5 bases at J, with 7 bases in the middle. The V gene's germline CDR1 is SGHTA and CDR2 FQGNSA. The CDR3 protein is CASSLEPGDTQYF. In DNA, the CDR3 is TGTGCCAGCAGCTTAGAGCCTGGAGATACGCAGTATTTT.

This clone was counted a single time. The gene calls are TRBV28 and TRBJ1-4, with TRBD1 matching over 7 bases. J gave up 3 bases and V 6 bases, and 7 bases lay outside the gene matches. CDR3 length: 15 amino acids. CDR1 is MDHEN, CDR2 SYDVKM, per germline. The CDR3 DNA is TGTGCCAGCAGGACAACAGGGGAGTCTAATGAAAAACTGTTTTTT. This encodes CASRTTGESNEKLFF.

CDR3 in DNA: TGCGCCAGCAGCTTGGTTGCGGGAGGGACGTGGGAGCAGTACTTC. It yields the protein CASSLVAGGTWEQYF. The chain is built from TRBV5-1 and TRBJ2-7; TRBD2 matches 9 bases. This CDR3 comprises 15 residues. The V and J ends lost 0 bases and 7 bases, in that order; junction bases with no gene match: 8. CDR1 SGHRS and CDR2 YFSETQ come from the germline V gene. Looking up the rest from reference TRBV5-1 and TRBJ2-7 gives the full variable domain: KAGVTQTPRYLIKTRGQQVTLSCSPISGHRSVSWYQQTPGQGLQFLFEYFSETQRNKGNFPGRFSGRQFSNSRSEMNVSTLELGDSALYLCASSLVAGGTWEQYFGPGTRLTVT.

J is TRBJ2-3 and V is TRBV7-2; 10 nucleotides align to TRBD1. Losses at the gene ends were 5 bases for V and 5 bases for J; bases not matched to a gene: 4. This CDR3 comprises 14 residues. From germline, CDR1 is SGHTA and CDR2 FQGNSA. CDR3 region: CASSDRGRIDTQYF. The CDR3 DNA follows: TGTGCCAGCAGCGACAGGGGGCGAATAGATACGCAGTATTTT.

V is TRBV7-9 and J is TRBJ2-3, with 12 bases identical to TRBD1. This CDR3 region has 15 residues. The V gene's germline CDR1 is SEHNR and CDR2 FQNEAQ (reference sequence). The ends lost 3 bases at V and 5 bases at J; junction bases unmatched: 3. The CDR3 sequence: CASSLGQGARDTQYF. In DNA, the CDR3 is TGTGCCAGCAGCTTGGGACAGGGGGCTAGAGATACGCAGTATTTT.

This clone was found once. This sequence joins TRBV28 and TRBJ2-1; 13 nucleotides agree with TRBD2. The germline V gene encodes CDR1 MDHEN and CDR2 SYDVKM. The CDR3 loop spans 16 amino acids. Trimming at V came to 6 bases and at J to 8 bases, leaving 10 bases not matched to a gene. This chain's CDR3 is CASSPWTSGRFDEQFF. The DNA for the CDR3 is TGTGCCAGCAGCCCCTGGACTAGCGGGAGATTCGATGAGCAGTTCTTC.